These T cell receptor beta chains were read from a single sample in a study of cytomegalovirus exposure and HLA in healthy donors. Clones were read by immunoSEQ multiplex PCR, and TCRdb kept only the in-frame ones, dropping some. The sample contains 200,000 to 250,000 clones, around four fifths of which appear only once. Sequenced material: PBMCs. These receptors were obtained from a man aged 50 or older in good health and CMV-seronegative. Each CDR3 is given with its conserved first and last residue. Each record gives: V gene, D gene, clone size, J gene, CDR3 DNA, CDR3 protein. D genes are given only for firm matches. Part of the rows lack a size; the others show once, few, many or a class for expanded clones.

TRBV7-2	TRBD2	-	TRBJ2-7	TGTGCCAGCAGCTTACGACCCCGGACTAGGACTAGCGGGAACGACGAGCAGTACTTC	CASSLRPRTRTSGNDEQYF
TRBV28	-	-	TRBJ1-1	TGTGCCAGCAGTCCCCCGGGATTGAGGGCTGAAGCTTTCTTT	CASSPPGLRAEAFF
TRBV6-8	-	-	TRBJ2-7	TGTGCCAGCAGTTACCCGGACCCCGGAGGGCGCTACGAGCAGTACTTC	CASSYPDPGGRYEQYF
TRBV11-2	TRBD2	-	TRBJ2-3	TGTGCCAGCAGCCCCTGGGGTAGCGGGACAGATACGCAGTATTTT	CASSPWGSGTDTQYF
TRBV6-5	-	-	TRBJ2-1	TGTGCCAGCAGTTACTCATTAGCGGACAATGAGCAGTTCTTC	CASSYSLADNEQFF
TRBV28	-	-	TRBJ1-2	TGTGCCAGCAGTTTATCCTCTCCCCCACACCGCTCGCCCTCCTTC	CASSLSSPPHRSPSF
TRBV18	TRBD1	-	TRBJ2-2	TGTGCCAGCTCGCGGGGACAGGGAAACACCGGGGAGCTGTTTTTT	CASSRGQGNTGELFF
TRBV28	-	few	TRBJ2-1	TGTGCCAGCAGTCCGACCATCCCTTCAGGGGACGAGCAGTTCTTC	CASSPTIPSGDEQFF
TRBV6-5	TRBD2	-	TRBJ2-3	TGTGCCAGCAATAGCGGGAATGTAGATACGCAGTATTTT	CASNSGNVDTQYF
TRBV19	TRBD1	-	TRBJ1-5	TGTGCCAGTAGGAGGACAGGGGTACAGAACAATCAGCCCCAGCATTTT	CASRRTGVQNNQPQHF
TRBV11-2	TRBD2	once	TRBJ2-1	TGTGCCAGCAGCTCGGGACTAGCGGGTAATGAGCAGTTCTTC	CASSSGLAGNEQFF
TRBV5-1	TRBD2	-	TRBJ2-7	TGCGCCAGCAGCTTGGTTGGACTAGTGTACGAGCAGTACTTC	CASSLVGLVYEQYF
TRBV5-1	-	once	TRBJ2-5	TGCGCCAGCAGCTTGAGTGCTACCGGAGAGACCCAGTACTTC	CASSLSATGETQYF
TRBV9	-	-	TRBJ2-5	TGTGCCAGCAGCGTAAACACCCAAGAGACCCAGTACTTC	CASSVNTQETQYF
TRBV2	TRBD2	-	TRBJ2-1	TGTGCCAGCAGCGGCAACGGGGGAGGGTCCCCAAATGAGCAGTTCTTC	CASSGNGGGSPNEQFF
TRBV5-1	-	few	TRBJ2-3	TGCGCCAGCAGCTTGGTCGGGAGCCCCACAGATACGCAGTATTTT	CASSLVGSPTDTQYF
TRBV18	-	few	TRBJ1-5	TGTGCCAGCTCACCAGACCAGGTCAATCAGCCCCAGCATTTT	CASSPDQVNQPQHF
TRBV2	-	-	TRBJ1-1	TGTGCCAGCTGGGGGGGAGGCGACACTGAAGCTTTCTTT	CASWGGGDTEAFF
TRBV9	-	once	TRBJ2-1	TGTGCCAGCAGCGTTAGCGTCTCCTACAATGAGCAGTTCTTC	CASSVSVSYNEQFF
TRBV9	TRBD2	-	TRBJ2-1	TGTGCCAGCAGCGGAACTAGCGGGAGAAGGGATAATGAGCAGTTCTTC	CASSGTSGRRDNEQFF